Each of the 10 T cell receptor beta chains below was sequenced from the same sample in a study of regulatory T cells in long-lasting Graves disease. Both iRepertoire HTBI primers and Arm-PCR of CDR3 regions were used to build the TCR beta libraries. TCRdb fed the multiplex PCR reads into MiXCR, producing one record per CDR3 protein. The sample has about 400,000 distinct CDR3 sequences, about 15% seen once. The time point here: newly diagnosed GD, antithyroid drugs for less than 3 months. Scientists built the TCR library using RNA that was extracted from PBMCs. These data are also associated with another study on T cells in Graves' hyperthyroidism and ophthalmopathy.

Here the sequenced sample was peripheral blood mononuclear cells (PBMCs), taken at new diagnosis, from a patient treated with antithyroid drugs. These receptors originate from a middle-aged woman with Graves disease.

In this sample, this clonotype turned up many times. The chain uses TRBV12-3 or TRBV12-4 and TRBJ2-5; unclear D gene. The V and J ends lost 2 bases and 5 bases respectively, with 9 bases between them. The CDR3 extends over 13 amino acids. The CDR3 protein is CASSLLVGETQYF. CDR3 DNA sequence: TGTGCCAGCAGTTTACTAGTTGGGGAGACCCAGTACTTC.

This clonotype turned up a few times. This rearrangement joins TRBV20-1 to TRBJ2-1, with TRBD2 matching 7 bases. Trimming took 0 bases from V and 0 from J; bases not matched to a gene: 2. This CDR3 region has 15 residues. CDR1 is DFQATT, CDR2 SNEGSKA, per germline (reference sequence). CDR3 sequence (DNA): TGCAGTGCTAGAGACGGGAGGAGCTCCTACAATGAGCAGTTCTTC. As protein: CSARDGRSSYNEQFF.

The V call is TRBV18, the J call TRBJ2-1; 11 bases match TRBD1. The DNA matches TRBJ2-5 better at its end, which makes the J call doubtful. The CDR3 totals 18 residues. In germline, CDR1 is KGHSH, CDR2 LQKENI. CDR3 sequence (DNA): TGTGCCAGCTCACCACTTAGAACCGGGACAGGGGGTCAAGAGACCCAGTACTTC. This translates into CASSPLRTGTGGQETQYF.

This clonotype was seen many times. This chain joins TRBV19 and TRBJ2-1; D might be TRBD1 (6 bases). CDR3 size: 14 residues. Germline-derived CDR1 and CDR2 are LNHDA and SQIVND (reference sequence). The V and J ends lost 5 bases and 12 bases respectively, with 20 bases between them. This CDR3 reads CASSLTDPRGGQFF. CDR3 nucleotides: TGTGCCAGTAGTTTGACAGATCCCAGGGGTGGGCAGTTCTTC.

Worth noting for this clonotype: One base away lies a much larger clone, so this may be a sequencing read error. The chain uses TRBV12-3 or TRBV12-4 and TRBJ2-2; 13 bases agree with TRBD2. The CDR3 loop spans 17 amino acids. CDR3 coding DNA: TGTACCAGCAGTTTTCTGGGACTAGCGGGACGTACCGGGGAGCTGTTTTTT. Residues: CTSSFLGLAGRTGELFF.

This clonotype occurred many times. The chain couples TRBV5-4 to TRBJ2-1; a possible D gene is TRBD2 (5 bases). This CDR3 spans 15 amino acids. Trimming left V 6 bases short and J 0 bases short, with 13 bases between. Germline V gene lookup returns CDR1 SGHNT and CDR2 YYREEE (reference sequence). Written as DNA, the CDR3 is TGTGCCAGCACCCTCGGACTCAGCTCCTACAATGAGCAGTTCTTC. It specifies CASTLGLSSYNEQFF.

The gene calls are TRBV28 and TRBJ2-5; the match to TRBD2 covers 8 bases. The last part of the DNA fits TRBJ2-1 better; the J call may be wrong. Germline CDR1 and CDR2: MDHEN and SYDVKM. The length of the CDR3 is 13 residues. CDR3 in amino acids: CASNPGGQGEQFF. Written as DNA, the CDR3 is TGTGCCAGCAACCCGGGAGGGCAGGGGGAGCAGTTCTTC.

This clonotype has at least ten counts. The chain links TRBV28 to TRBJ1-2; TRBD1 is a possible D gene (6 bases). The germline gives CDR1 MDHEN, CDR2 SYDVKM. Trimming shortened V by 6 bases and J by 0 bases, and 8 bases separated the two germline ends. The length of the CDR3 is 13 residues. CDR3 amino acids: CASSTGSNYGYTF. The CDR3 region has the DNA TGTGCCAGCAGCACAGGGTCTAACTATGGCTACACCTTC.

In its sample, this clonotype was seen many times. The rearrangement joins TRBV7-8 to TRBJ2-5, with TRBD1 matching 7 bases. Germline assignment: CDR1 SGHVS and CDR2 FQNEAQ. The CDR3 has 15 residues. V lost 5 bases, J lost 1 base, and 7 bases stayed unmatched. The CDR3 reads CASSTGQDFQETQYF. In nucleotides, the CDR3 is TGTGCCAGCAGCACAGGACAGGACTTCCAAGAGACCCAGTACTTC. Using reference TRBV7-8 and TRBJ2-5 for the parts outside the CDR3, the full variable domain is GAGVSQSPRYKVAKRGQDVALRCDPISGHVSLFWYQQALGQGPEFLTYFQNEAQLDKSGLPSDRFFAERPEGSVSTLKIQRTQQEDSAVYLCASSTGQDFQETQYFGPGTRLLVL.

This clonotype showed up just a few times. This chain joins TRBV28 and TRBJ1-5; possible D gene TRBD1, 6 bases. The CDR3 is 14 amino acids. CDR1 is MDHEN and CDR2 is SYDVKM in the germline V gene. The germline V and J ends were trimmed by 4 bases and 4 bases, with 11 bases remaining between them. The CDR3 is CASSYDRPNQPQHF. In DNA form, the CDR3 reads TGTGCCAGCAGTTACGACAGGCCTAATCAGCCCCAGCATTTT.